These 23 T cell receptor beta chains were all obtained from the same sample, sequenced in a study of T cells in Graves' hyperthyroidism and ophthalmopathy. The investigators amplified TCR beta CDR3 regions from RNA transcripts. Initially, a first-round RT-PCR of the TCR CDR3 employed the HTBI primer set. TCRdb analysed the multiplex PCR reads with MiXCR anew, one entry per CDR3 protein. Of about 290,000 distinct CDR3 sequences listed, roughly 13% are singletons. Sequenced: blood. Receptors were obtained from a middle-aged woman with Graves' hyperthyroidism.

This clonotype has only a few counts. The J gene is TRBJ2-5, the V gene TRBV11-2, with 7 nucleotides matching TRBD2. The CDR3 covers 14 residues. Trimming took 0 bases from V and 14 from J; bases not matched to a gene: 12. Germline CDR1 SGHAT, CDR2 FQNNGV. CDR3 region: CASSLDPGPGGCYF. For the CDR3, the DNA is TGTGCCAGCAGCTTAGATCCCGGGCCGGGGGGTTGCTACTTC. The complete variable domain, with remaining parts taken from reference TRBV11-2 and TRBJ2-5, reads EAGVAQSPRYKIIEKRQSVAFWCNPISGHATLYWYQQILGQGPKLLIQFQNNGVVDDSQLPKDRFSAERLKGVDSTLKIQPAKLEDSAVYLCASSLDPGPGGCYFGPGTRLLVL.

CDR3 in amino acids: CATSDYPVSTDTQYF. CDR3 in DNA: TGTGCCACCAGTGATTACCCAGTTTCCACAGATACGCAGTATTTT. The gene calls are TRBV24-1 and TRBJ2-3; D is ambiguous. This CDR3 contains 15 residues. The V gene's germline CDR1 is KGHDR and CDR2 SFDVKD. V was trimmed by 2 bases and J by 2 bases, leaving 10 bases between them.

In its sample, this clonotype was seen many times. The gene calls are TRBV7-2 and TRBJ2-3, with TRBD1 identical over 8 bases. Germline CDR1 and CDR2: SGHTA and FQGNSA. The CDR3 covers 14 residues. J was trimmed by 1 base and V by 9 bases; bases with no gene match: 6. Here the CDR3 reads CASSPDRGTDTQYF. Here the CDR3 DNA reads TGTGCCAGTTCTCCGGACAGGGGCACAGATACGCAGTATTTT.

Ten or more counts support this clonotype. V is TRBV28 and J is TRBJ2-4; D is ambiguous. The CDR3 consists of 13 residues. V was shortened by 4 bases and J by 0 bases, with 4 bases between the two germline ends. CDR1 is MDHEN and CDR2 is SYDVKM in the germline V gene. CDR3 nucleotide sequence: TGTGCCAGCAGTTGGGGAGCCAAAAACATTCAGTACTTC. Translation gives CASSWGAKNIQYF.

In its sample, this clonotype was seen a few times. J is TRBJ1-2 and V is TRBV19; 7 bases map to TRBD1. CDR1 is LNHDA, CDR2 SQIVND, per germline (reference sequence). Trimming at V came to 3 bases and at J to 4 bases, leaving 5 bases not matched to a gene. The CDR3 totals 14 residues. The CDR3 sequence: CASSIRQGSYGYTF. The CDR3 bases are TGTGCCAGTAGTATCCGACAGGGATCCTATGGCTACACCTTC.

This clonotype was observed a handful of times. This sequence joins TRBV2 and TRBJ2-2; D might be TRBD2 (6 bases). Germline CDR1 and CDR2: SNHLY and FYNNEI. The CDR3 extends over 18 amino acids. Deletions cut 8 bases from V and 0 bases from J, with 22 bases between. The CDR3 loop is CASYTVGSGPTNTGELFF. The CDR3 DNA reads TGTGCCAGCTATACGGTGGGTAGCGGCCCTACGAACACCGGGGAGCTGTTTTTT.

There are many counts of this clonotype. This rearrangement joins TRBV29-1 to TRBJ2-5, with 16 nucleotides matching TRBD2. From germline, CDR1 is SQVTM and CDR2 ANQGSEA. The V gene end was trimmed by 7 bases and the J gene end by 3 bases; junction bases not matched to a gene: 8. CDR3 size: 16 residues. This CDR3 is CSGSGTSGRVEETQYF. In nucleotides, the CDR3 is TGCAGCGGAAGTGGGACTAGCGGGAGGGTAGAAGAGACCCAGTACTTC.

This clonotype was detected a few times. The rearrangement joins TRBV7-9 to TRBJ2-5; 7 positions agree with TRBD2. The CDR3 is 16 residues long. Unmatched junction bases numbered 13, after V lost 4 bases and J lost 5 bases. Germline V lookup: CDR1 SEHNR, CDR2 FQNEAQ (reference sequence). For the CDR3, the DNA is TGTGCCAGCAGCTCCCGGGAGGCCGGGAGGAGGGAGACCCAGTACTTC. This encodes CASSSREAGRRETQYF. The full variable domain, its missing parts supplied by reference TRBV7-9 and TRBJ2-5, is DTGVSQNPRHKITKRGQNVTFRCDPISEHNRLYWYRQTLGQGPEFLTYFQNEAQLEKSRLLSDRFSAERPKGSFSTLEIQRTEQGDSAMYLCASSSREAGRRETQYFGPGTRLLVL.

In DNA, the CDR3 is TGTGCCAGCAGCTTCCGACTAGCGGGAGCTTCAGATACGCAGTATTTT. This sequence encodes CASSFRLAGASDTQYF. This chain links TRBV7-2 with TRBJ2-3; 12 nucleotides agree with TRBD2. The CDR3 spans 16 residues. The trim removed 3 bases at V and 4 bases at J, leaving 5 bases unmatched. CDR1 and CDR2 from the germline V gene are SGHTA and FQGNSA.

This clonotype was observed many times. The CDR3 nucleotides are TGTGCCAGCAGCCTACCCGTCCGGGTCAGCACCATCAGTGAGCAGTTCTTC. It specifies CASSLPVRVSTISEQFF. The V gene is TRBV11-1, the J gene TRBJ2-1; D not resolved. The CDR3 sequence is 17 residues long. With 5 bases removed from V and 9 bases from J, the gap between germline ends came to 26 bases. In germline, CDR1 is SGHAT, CDR2 FQDESV (reference sequence).

This clonotype was counted between two and nine times. This chain connects TRBV7-9 to TRBJ2-3, with TRBD2 matching 10 bases. CDR1 SEHNR and CDR2 FQNEAQ come from the germline V gene (reference sequence). This CDR3 is 16 amino acids long. After removal of 5 bases from V and 4 bases from J, the junction contained 9 bases not matched to a gene. CDR3 sequence (DNA): TGTGCCAGCAGCGCAACTAGCGGGACCCTTTCAGATACGCAGTATTTT. Translation: CASSATSGTLSDTQYF. The full variable domain, completed using reference TRBV7-9 and TRBJ2-3, is DTGVSQNPRHKITKRGQNVTFRCDPISEHNRLYWYRQTLGQGPEFLTYFQNEAQLEKSRLLSDRFSAERPKGSFSTLEIQRTEQGDSAMYLCASSATSGTLSDTQYFGPGTRLTVL.

This clonotype has just one count. J is TRBJ1-5 and V is TRBV28; no firm D call. Germline V gene data show CDR1 as MDHEN and CDR2 as SYDVKM. V lost 4 bases and J lost 1, with 11 bases in between. The CDR3 is 15 residues long. CDR3 protein: CASSSLQISNQPQHF. As DNA, the CDR3 is TGTGCCAGCAGTTCCCTCCAGATAAGCAATCAGCCCCAGCATTTT.

This clonotype was observed at least ten times. The V call is TRBV12-3 or TRBV12-4, the J call TRBJ2-7; D is unclear. The CDR3 covers 15 residues. Trimming pared 3 bases from V and 2 bases from J, leaving 14 bases between. The CDR3 reads CASSLEYRTTYEQYF. The CDR3 nucleotides are TGTGCCAGCAGTTTGGAGTACAGAACCACCTACGAGCAGTACTTC.

At least ten counts were recorded for this clonotype. The chain joins TRBV30 to TRBJ1-5; 8 bases line up with TRBD1. The CDR3 loop spans 13 amino acids. V shed 2 bases, J shed 7 bases, and the junction held 4 bases outside the gene matches. Per the germline V gene, CDR1 is GTSNPN and CDR2 is SVGIG (reference sequence). As DNA, the CDR3 is TGTGCCTGGAGTACCCAGGGGGCCCAGCCCCAGCATTTT. Residues: CAWSTQGAQPQHF.

The sample holds many counts of this clonotype. The chain recombines TRBV11-2 with TRBJ1-1, with 10 positions matching TRBD1. CDR3 length: 16 amino acids. Germline CDR1 and CDR2: SGHAT and FQNNGV. V shed 5 bases and J 4 bases; nucleotides not matched to a gene: 10. CDR3 DNA: TGTGCCAGCAGCGCAAGACAGGGGGCTGGCGTCACTGAAGCTTTCTTT. Translated, it gives CASSARQGAGVTEAFF.

The rearrangement links TRBV12-3 or TRBV12-4 to TRBJ2-3, with D possibly being TRBD1 (6 bases). This CDR3 has 14 residues. Trimming pared 6 bases from V and 0 bases from J, leaving 10 bases between. The CDR3 region has the DNA TGTGCCAGCAGAGTTCAGGGGAGCACAGATACGCAGTATTTT. Amino acid sequence: CASRVQGSTDTQYF.

This chain connects TRBV28 to TRBJ2-3, with 7 bases that match TRBD2. The CDR3 runs 15 residues. V trimming: 5 bases; J trimming: 7 bases; junction bases outside the gene matches: 12. The germline V gene encodes CDR1 MDHEN and CDR2 SYDVKM. The CDR3 reads CASSAAGQNLNTQYF. Here the CDR3 DNA reads TGTGCCAGCAGTGCAGCGGGGCAGAACCTGAATACGCAGTATTTT.

Concerning this clonotype: This sequence may be a read error, since a much larger clone differs from it by one base. The chain joins TRBV14 to TRBJ1-5, with D possibly TRBD1 on 6 matching bases. The CDR3 has 15 amino acids. Germline CDR1 SGHDN, CDR2 FVKESK. The CDR3 region has the DNA TGTGCCAGCAGCCCCCCGGGACACGGCAATCAGCCCCATCATTTT. As protein: CASSPPGHGNQPHHF.

This clonotype was seen ten or more times. The CDR3 sequence is CATKRGGALNTEAFF. In DNA form, the CDR3 reads TGTGCCACCAAACGAGGGGGCGCCTTGAACACTGAAGCTTTCTTT. The J gene is TRBJ1-1, the V gene TRBV28, with 7 bases lining up with TRBD1. The CDR3 has 15 residues. V lost 10 bases, J lost 0 bases, and 11 bases stayed unmatched. Germline-derived CDR1 and CDR2 are MDHEN and SYDVKM.

CDR3 in DNA: TGTGCCAGCAGTGTCTACCAGTCCTATAATTCACCCCTCCACTTT. Amino acid sequence: CASSVYQSYNSPLHF. The chain uses TRBV2 and TRBJ1-6; D is uncertain. The germline V gene encodes CDR1 SNHLY and CDR2 FYNNEI. Trimming took 4 bases from V and 1 from J, leaving 8 bases between them. The CDR3 extends over 15 amino acids.

This clonotype was seen once. The rearrangement links TRBV29-1 to TRBJ2-5, with a possible D match to TRBD2 (5 bases). TRBJ2-1 matches the DNA end more closely, so the J call is doubtful. Germline-derived CDR1 and CDR2 are SQVTM and ANQGSEA. The CDR3 is 9 residues long. In nucleotides, the CDR3 is TGCAGCGTTGGGGAGACCCAGTTCTTC. Protein: CSVGETQFF.

In DNA, the CDR3 is TGTGCCAGCAGCCAAGGCGGGACCTCCACAGATACGCAGTATTTT. It yields the protein CASSQGGTSTDTQYF. The rearrangement uses TRBV3-1 and TRBJ2-3; TRBD2 is a possible D gene (6 bases). Germline CDR1 is LGHDT and CDR2 is YNNKEL (reference sequence). Trimming shortened V by 1 base and J by 2 bases, and 10 bases separated the two germline ends. CDR3 length equals 15 residues.

The chain couples TRBV7-6 to TRBJ2-6, with D unresolved. Germline values: CDR1 SGHVS, CDR2 FNYEAQ. V gave up 5 bases and J gave up 0 bases, with 11 bases separating them. The CDR3 has 16 amino acids. This CDR3 is CASSLERVSGANVLTF. The CDR3 nucleotides read TGTGCCAGCAGCCTAGAACGGGTCTCTGGGGCCAACGTCCTGACTTTC.